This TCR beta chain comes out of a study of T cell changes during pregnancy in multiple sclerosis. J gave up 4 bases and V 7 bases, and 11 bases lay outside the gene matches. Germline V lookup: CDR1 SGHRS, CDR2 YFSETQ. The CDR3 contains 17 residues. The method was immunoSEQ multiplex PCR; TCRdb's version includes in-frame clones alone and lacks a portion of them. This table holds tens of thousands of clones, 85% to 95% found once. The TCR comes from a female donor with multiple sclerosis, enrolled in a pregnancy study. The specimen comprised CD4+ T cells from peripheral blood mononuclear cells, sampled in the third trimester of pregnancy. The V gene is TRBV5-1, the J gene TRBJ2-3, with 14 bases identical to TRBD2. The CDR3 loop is CASSGTSGSIVADTQYF. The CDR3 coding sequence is TGCGCCAGCTCGGGGACTAGCGGGAGTATCGTGGCAGATACGCAGTATTTT.